This T cell receptor (beta chain) was captured by sequencing in a study of blood T cells in healthy people across ages. Study-wide findings and caveats: Roughly linear declines in TCR beta diversity per million T cells occurred with age.

Germline assignment: CDR1 SGHTA and CDR2 FQGNSA. The CDR3 totals 15 residues. This clonotype showed up just once. Its antigen remains unknown. At one end, the junction sequence differs from germline, possibly due to a read error. A second PCR, run for roughly 7 to 12 cycles, used a sample-barcoded 5' primer plus a J-beta primer mix. TCRdb independently ran MiXCR on the 5' RACE reads; one entry per CDR3 protein. The sample lists fewer than 2 million distinct CDR3 sequences, roughly two fifths occurring once. The sample consisted of blood. This clonotype originated in a human donor in good health. The gene calls are TRBV7-2 and TRBJ1-5; D not resolved. In DNA, the CDR3 is TGTGCCAGCAGCTTAGGGCAGTTTAGCAGTCAGCCCCAGCATTTT. This encodes CASSLGQFSSQPQHF.